Presented here are 5 T cell receptor beta chains from one specimen sequenced in a study of identifying expanded T cells in peripheral blood. TCRdb's copy holds only in-frame clones and misses some; the assay was immunoSEQ multiplex PCR. The sample contains fewer than 85,000 clones, around four fifths of which appear only once. The sequencing sample was made of blood. Receptors were obtained from a person between 18 and 75 years old in good health.

This chain joins TRBV7-2 and TRBJ1-2, with 7 bases matching TRBD1. V trimming: 4 bases; J trimming: 4 bases; junction bases outside the gene matches: 15. This CDR3 has 17 residues. Germline V lookup: CDR1 SGHTA, CDR2 FQGNSA. The CDR3 region is CASSWASGTANFYGYTF. DNA of the CDR3: TGTGCCAGCAGCTGGGCCTCCGGGACAGCGAACTTCTATGGCTACACCTTC.

This clone came up a few times. The chain combines TRBV6-4 with TRBJ2-5, with 8 bases lining up with TRBD2. The CDR3 covers 15 residues. The J segment lost 5 bases and the V segment lost 7 bases, leaving 12 bases of the junction unmatched. CDR1 and CDR2 from the germline V gene are MRHNA and SNTAGT. The CDR3 reads CASINRAGVKETQYF. As DNA, the CDR3 is TGTGCCAGCATAAACAGAGCGGGAGTGAAGGAGACCCAGTACTTC.

The V and J genes are TRBV7-9 and TRBJ2-3, with TRBD2 identical over 7 bases. V lost 11 bases and J lost 0; bases outside the gene matches: 8. The V gene's germline CDR1 is SEHNR and CDR2 FQNEAQ (reference sequence). The CDR3 spans 14 residues. Written as DNA, the CDR3 is TGTGCCGGAACGAGCGGGACTAGCACAGATACGCAGTATTTT. As protein: CAGTSGTSTDTQYF. Full variable domain (outside the CDR3, taken from reference TRBV7-9 and TRBJ2-3): DTGVSQNPRHKITKRGQNVTFRCDPISEHNRLYWYRQTLGQGPEFLTYFQNEAQLEKSRLLSDRFSAERPKGSFSTLEIQRTEQGDSAMYLCAGTSGTSTDTQYFGPGTRLTVL.

CDR3 loop: CASSSPELGEQFF. As DNA, the CDR3 is TGTGCCAGTAGCTCTCCCGAGTTGGGTGAGCAGTTCTTC. This chain connects TRBV19 to TRBJ2-1, with D unclear. From germline, CDR1 is LNHDA and CDR2 SQIVND (reference sequence). The CDR3 spans 13 residues. V shed 6 bases and J shed 9 bases, with 15 bases lying between them.

The rearrangement uses TRBV7-2 and TRBJ2-1; 9 positions match TRBD1. Germline V gives CDR1 SGHTA, CDR2 FQGNSA. The ends lost 5 bases at V and 7 bases at J; junction bases unmatched: 6. The length of the CDR3 is 14 residues. In DNA form, the CDR3 reads TGTGCCAGCAGCCGAAGGACAGGGGAGAATGAGCAGTTCTTC. Amino acid sequence: CASSRRTGENEQFF.